This paragraph reports one T cell receptor beta chain. What it binds is not known. The source of the sample is a study of T-cell reconstitution after alpha-beta-depleted transplantation in children. Findings of the study overall: As was reported, about two months after transplant, alpha-beta T cells came from several hundred expanded graft clones. Recipient T cells and thymic progenitors that survived were the source of the high TCRbeta diversity seen at day 60 in some patients.

Unique molecular identifiers featured in how the TCRbeta library was prepared. TCRdb passed the PCR reads through MiXCR, listing each CDR3 protein once. Of about 420,000 distinct CDR3 sequences listed, around 15% were seen once; the top ten hold roughly 29%. The source of this sequence is a boy in the first two years of life who had a stem cell transplant for Wiskott-Aldrich syndrome, so the T cells may come from the graft donor. Source: PBMCs, mostly from graft donor cells, taken 360 days after TCRalphabeta/CD19-depleted stem cell transplant.

The CDR3 coding sequence is TGTGCCAGCAGCCAAGAACAGGGGCCGCAGTATTTT. This codes for CASSQEQGPQYF. The chain recombines TRBV3-1 with TRBJ2-3, with 7 bases fitting TRBD1. Germline trimming cut 0 bases from V and 10 bases from J; bases unmatched to any gene: 1. CDR1 is LGHDT and CDR2 is YNNKEL in the germline V gene (reference sequence). The CDR3 runs to 12 residues.